The 20 T cell receptor beta chains below all came from one sample that was sequenced in a study of regulatory T cells in long-lasting Graves disease. Time point indicated: newly diagnosed GD, antithyroid drugs for less than 3 months. With RNA extracted from PBMCs as input, the TCR library was made. For TCR beta, libraries came from iRepertoire HTBI primers and Arm-PCR of CDR3 regions. TCRdb re-called the multiplex PCR reads with MiXCR, one entry per CDR3 protein. The sample consists of more than 450,000 distinct CDR3 sequences, around 15% of them appearing once. The sample was also reused in another study, on T cells in Graves' hyperthyroidism and ophthalmopathy.

The source material was peripheral blood mononuclear cells (PBMCs), sampled at new diagnosis, from a patient treated with antithyroid drugs. These receptors were obtained from a man aged 35 to 55 with Graves disease.

Of note for this clonotype: A much larger clone differs from this one at a single base, so this may be a read error. The V gene is TRBV11-2, the J gene TRBJ2-3; D tentatively fits TRBD1 or TRBD2 (5 bases each). Germline CDR1 SGHAT, CDR2 FQNNGV. V was clipped by 6 bases and J by 0 bases, with 10 bases between them. There are 14 residues in the CDR3. DNA for the CDR3: TGTGCCAGCAGGGGGGTCAGGAGCACAGATACGCAGTATTTT. Translating it yields CASRGVRSTDTQYF.

This clonotype was seen ten or more times. This chain links TRBV13 with TRBJ2-5, with 8 bases that match TRBD2. V was pared by 1 base and J by 2 bases, with 3 bases of the junction left unmatched. The germline CDR1 and CDR2 sequences are PRHDT and FYEKMQ (reference sequence). CDR3 length: 15 amino acids. CDR3 sequence: CASSLVREVQETQYF. The CDR3 DNA sequence: TGTGCCAGCAGCTTAGTGCGGGAGGTACAAGAGACCCAGTACTTC.

The chain employs TRBV29-1 and TRBJ2-7; D may match TRBD1 or TRBD2 (6 bases each). V was cut by 4 bases and J by 0 bases, with 13 bases left in between. The germline CDR1 and CDR2 sequences are SQVTM and ANQGSEA. CDR3 length: 14 amino acids. The CDR3 DNA follows: TGCAGCGTTGGGGGGGCTTCTACCTCCTACGAGCAGTACTTC. Encoded protein: CSVGGASTSYEQYF.

The chain couples TRBV7-2 to TRBJ1-1; D is uncertain. Deletions cut 4 bases from V and 3 bases from J, with 21 bases between. The CDR3 has 17 amino acids. In germline, CDR1 is SGHTA, CDR2 FQGNSA. CDR3 amino acids: CASSSSRGRGYDTEAFF. DNA for the CDR3: TGTGCCAGCAGCTCATCCCGGGGTAGAGGCTACGACACTGAAGCTTTCTTT.

This clonotype was observed many times. The chain couples TRBV28 to TRBJ1-1; no clear D gene. The CDR3 consists of 13 residues. The germline gives CDR1 MDHEN, CDR2 SYDVKM. The V end lost 6 bases, the J end lost 8 bases, and 16 bases lay between the germline ends. CDR3 loop: CASSPLVGEEAFF. Here the CDR3 DNA reads TGTGCCAGCAGCCCCCTGGTAGGTGAAGAAGCTTTCTTT.

The chain employs TRBV14 and TRBJ2-3; no definite D call. The V gene lost 4 bases and the J gene lost 0 bases, with 11 bases spanning the gap. Germline-derived CDR1 and CDR2 are SGHDN and FVKESK. The CDR3 is 15 amino acids. The CDR3 loop reads CASSPLAVSTDTQYF. DNA of the CDR3: TGTGCCAGCAGCCCTCTGGCGGTTAGCACAGATACGCAGTATTTT. Based on the CDR3 plus reference TRBV14 and TRBJ2-3, the full variable domain is EAGVTQFPSHSVIEKGQTVTLRCDPISGHDNLYWYRRVMGKEIKFLLHFVKESKQDESGMPNNRFLAERTGGTYSTLKVQPAELEDSGVYFCASSPLAVSTDTQYFGPGTRLTVL.

This clonotype was found many times. J is TRBJ2-3 and V is TRBV27, with D perhaps TRBD2 (6 bases). The V end lost 6 bases, the J end lost 0 bases, and 13 bases lay between the germline ends. The germline V gene encodes CDR1 MNHEY and CDR2 SMNVEV (reference sequence). The CDR3 extends over 15 amino acids. The CDR3 bases are TGTGCCAGCAGCCTAGCGTACCCTAGCACAGATACGCAGTATTTT. Translation: CASSLAYPSTDTQYF.

There are many counts of this clonotype. This rearrangement joins TRBV7-9 to TRBJ2-7, with 8 bases aligning to TRBD2. The germline gives CDR1 SEHNR, CDR2 FQNEAQ (reference sequence). Trimming cost V 2 bases and J 2 bases; bases outside gene matches: 5. The length of the CDR3 is 15 residues. DNA of the CDR3: TGTGCCAGCAGCTTATACTTGACTAGCGCCTACGAGCAGTACTTC. This translates into CASSLYLTSAYEQYF.

The V and J genes are TRBV6-5 and TRBJ2-1; 10 bases map to TRBD2. The V segment lost 2 bases and the J segment 0 bases; nucleotides outside the gene matches: 10. CDR1 and CDR2 (germline): MNHEY, SVGAGI. The CDR3 runs to 19 residues. CDR3 DNA sequence: TGTGCCAGCAGTTACCAGCGGGAGGGCCCTGAGAGCTCCTACAATGAGCAGTTCTTC. It translates to CASSYQREGPESSYNEQFF.

This clonotype was observed many times. V is TRBV3-1 and J is TRBJ2-4; the D is unclear. V gave up 1 base and J gave up 6 bases, with 22 bases separating them. The CDR3 runs 18 residues. Germline V gene lookup returns CDR1 LGHDT and CDR2 YNNKEL (reference sequence). CDR3 residues: CASSQVTLGFGNGNIQYF. The CDR3 DNA sequence: TGTGCCAGCAGCCAAGTAACTCTGGGGTTTGGGAATGGAAACATTCAGTACTTC.

There are a few counts of this clonotype. This chain connects TRBV5-6 to TRBJ1-4; D not certain. V shed 0 bases and J shed 5 bases, with 14 bases lying between them. Germline CDR1 reads SGHDT; CDR2 reads YYEEEE. The CDR3 totals 16 residues. The chain's CDR3 is CASSLAIRTANEKLFF. For the CDR3, the DNA is TGTGCCAGCAGCTTGGCCATCCGGACGGCAAATGAAAAACTGTTTTTT.

V usage is TRBV6-5 and J usage is TRBJ2-5; no clear D. V shed 0 bases and J shed 0 bases, with 8 bases lying between them. CDR1 is MNHEY and CDR2 is SVGAGI in the germline V gene. The CDR3 covers 15 residues. The CDR3 coding sequence is TGTGCCAGCAGTTACTCATGGGCGAACCAAGAGACCCAGTACTTC. Residues: CASSYSWANQETQYF.

This clonotype has only a few counts. This sequence may be a read error, since a much larger clone differs from it by one base. The V call is TRBV28, the J call TRBJ2-7; the D gene is possibly TRBD2 (6 bases). V lost 5 bases and J lost 4, with 15 bases in between. Germline V gives CDR1 MDHEN, CDR2 SYDVKM. The CDR3 covers 14 residues. The CDR3 region is CASSPGDGAYEQYF. CDR3 nucleotide sequence: TGTGCCAGCAGTCCGGGGGACGGGGCTTACGAGCAGTACTTC. Variable domain in full (rest from reference TRBV28 and TRBJ2-7): DVKVTQSSRYLVKRTGEKVFLECVQDMDHENMFWYRQDPGLGLRLIYFSYDVKMKEKGDIPEGYSVSREKKERFSLILESASTNQTSMYLCASSPGDGAYEQYFGPGTRLTVT.

This clonotype was detected ten times or more. The chain links TRBV6-5 to TRBJ1-4; maybe TRBD1 (6 bases). V was clipped by 3 bases and J by 3 bases, with 26 bases between them. This CDR3 spans 20 amino acids. Germline V gene lookup returns CDR1 MNHEY and CDR2 SVGAGI. CDR3 protein: CASSYAAPPTGSIANEKLFF. The CDR3 bases are TGTGCCAGCAGTTATGCCGCTCCTCCGACAGGCTCCATAGCTAATGAAAAACTGTTTTTT.

This clonotype was detected many times. The chain couples TRBV5-6 to TRBJ2-3; TRBD1 might be the D (7 bases). Germline CDR1 is SGHDT and CDR2 is YYEEEE. The CDR3 has 16 residues. Trimming stripped 0 bases from V and 6 bases from J, with 17 bases between. Here the CDR3 DNA reads TGTGCCAGCAGCTTGGGCCCCCCAGGGGGGAGGGATACGCAGTATTTT. Its protein is CASSLGPPGGRDTQYF.

In its sample, this clonotype was seen a few times. The rearrangement uses TRBV5-1 and TRBJ2-3, with D uncertain. With the DNA end fitting TRBJ2-5 better, the J assignment may be wrong. The V gene's germline CDR1 is SGHRS and CDR2 YFSETQ. This CDR3 contains 15 residues. The CDR3 coding sequence is TGCGCCAGCAGGGCCGGTGGGGTAGTGGTGGAGACCCAGTACTTC. It yields the protein CASRAGGVVVETQYF.

This clonotype was observed at least ten times. The chain employs TRBV6-2 or TRBV6-3 and TRBJ1-5; possibly TRBD1 for D (5 bases). This CDR3 has 14 amino acids. The germline gives CDR1 MNHEY, CDR2 SVGEGT. With 11 bases removed from V and 0 bases from J, the gap between germline ends came to 14 bases. For the CDR3, the DNA is TGTGCCTGGTGCCGGGGCATTAGCAATCAGCCCCAGCATTTT. Translation gives CAWCRGISNQPQHF.

This clonotype was found a few times. The chain has TRBV12-5 and TRBJ1-3, with D perhaps TRBD1 (5 bases). The CDR3 is 13 amino acids. The germline V and J ends were trimmed by 4 bases and 2 bases, with 6 bases remaining between them. Germline loops: CDR1 LGHNT, CDR2 FRNRAP. The CDR3, as DNA: TGTGCTAGTGGTTCAGGGACTGGAAACACCATATATTTT. This gives the protein CASGSGTGNTIYF. Full variable domain (missing parts from reference TRBV12-5 and TRBJ1-3): DARVTQTPRHKVTEMGQEVTMRCQPILGHNTVFWYRQTMMQGLELLAYFRNRAPLDDSGMPKDRFSAEMPDATLATLKIQPSEPRDSAVYFCASGSGTGNTIYFGEGSWLTVV.

This clonotype was found many times. At one boundary the junction diverges from the germline segment, which might be a read error. The chain links TRBV5-1 to TRBJ2-7; D might be TRBD1 (6 bases). The CDR3 covers 13 residues. Germline CDR1 reads SGHRS; CDR2 reads YFSETQ. Here the CDR3 reads CASSLGQGNEQYF. The CDR3 coding sequence is TGTGCCAGCAGCTTAGGGCAGGGGAACGAGCAGTACTTC.

The chain combines TRBV4-2 with TRBJ2-1; 11 bases fit TRBD2. CDR1 is LGHNA and CDR2 is YNFKEQ in the germline V gene. This CDR3 comprises 16 residues. The V and J ends lost 0 bases and 8 bases, in that order; junction bases with no gene match: 6. The CDR3 loop reads CASSQDFSGRAYEQFF. The CDR3 DNA reads TGTGCCAGCAGCCAAGATTTTAGCGGGAGGGCCTATGAGCAGTTCTTC.